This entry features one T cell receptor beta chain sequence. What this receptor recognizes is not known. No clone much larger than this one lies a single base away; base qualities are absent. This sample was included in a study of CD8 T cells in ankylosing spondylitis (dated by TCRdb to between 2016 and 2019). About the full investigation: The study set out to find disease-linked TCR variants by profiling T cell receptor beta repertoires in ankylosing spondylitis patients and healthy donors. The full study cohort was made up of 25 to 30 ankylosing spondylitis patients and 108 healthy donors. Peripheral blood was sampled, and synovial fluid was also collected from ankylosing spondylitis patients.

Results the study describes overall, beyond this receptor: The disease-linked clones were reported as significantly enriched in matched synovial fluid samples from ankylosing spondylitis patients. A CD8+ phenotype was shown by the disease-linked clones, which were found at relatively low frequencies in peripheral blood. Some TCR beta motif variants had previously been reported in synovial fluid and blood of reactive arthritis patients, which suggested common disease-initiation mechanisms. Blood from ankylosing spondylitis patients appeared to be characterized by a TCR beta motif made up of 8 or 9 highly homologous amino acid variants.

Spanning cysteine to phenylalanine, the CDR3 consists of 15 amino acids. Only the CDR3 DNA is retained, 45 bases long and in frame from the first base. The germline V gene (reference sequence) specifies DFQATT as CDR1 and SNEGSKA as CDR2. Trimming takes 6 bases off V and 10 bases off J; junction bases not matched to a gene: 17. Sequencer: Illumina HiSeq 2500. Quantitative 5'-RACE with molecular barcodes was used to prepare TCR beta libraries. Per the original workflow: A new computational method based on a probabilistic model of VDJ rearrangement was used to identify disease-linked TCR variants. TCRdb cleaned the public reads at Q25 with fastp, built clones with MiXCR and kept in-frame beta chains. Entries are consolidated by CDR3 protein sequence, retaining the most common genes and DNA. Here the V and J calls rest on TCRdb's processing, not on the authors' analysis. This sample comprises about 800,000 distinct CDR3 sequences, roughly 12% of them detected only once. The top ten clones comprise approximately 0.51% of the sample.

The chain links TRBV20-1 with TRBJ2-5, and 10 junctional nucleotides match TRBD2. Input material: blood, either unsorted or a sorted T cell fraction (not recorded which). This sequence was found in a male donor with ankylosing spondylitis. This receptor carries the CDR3 CSALVAGGLLQVQYF. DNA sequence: TGCAGTGCCTTGGTAGCGGGGGGCCTCTTGCAGGTCCAGTACTTC.